A single sample gave rise to the 10 T cell receptor beta chains below, sequenced in a study of shared clonotypes between healthy human individuals. The protocol was immunoSEQ multiplex PCR, while the TCRdb copy is restricted to in-frame clones and leaves out a portion. Of under 1,900,000 clones in the sample, around 98.5% were seen once. Sequences were obtained from naive CD4+ T cells sorted from blood. Stated subset: CD45RA+ positively selected. These receptors all stem from a man between 25 and 39 years old in good health.

This chain uses TRBV5-6 with TRBJ2-1, with 12 bases lining up with TRBD2. Trimming cost V 4 bases and J 7 bases; bases outside gene matches: 15. Germline CDR1 is SGHDT and CDR2 is YYEEEE. The CDR3 has 18 residues. The CDR3 protein is CASSPGTSGSNRLNEQFF. The CDR3 region has the DNA TGTGCCAGCAGCCCGGGGACTAGCGGGTCCAACCGCCTGAATGAGCAGTTCTTC.

This chain links TRBV5-4 with TRBJ2-7; 7 positions match TRBD1. Trimming cost V 4 bases and J 1 base; bases outside gene matches: 5. Looked up from germline, CDR1 is SGHNT and CDR2 is YYREEE (reference sequence). The CDR3 has 14 amino acids. DNA for the CDR3: TGTGCCAGCAGCCGGACAGGCGTATCCTACGAGCAGTACTTC. It specifies CASSRTGVSYEQYF.

This chain uses TRBV29-1 with TRBJ1-1; D gene uncertain. The germline V gene has CDR1 SQVTM and CDR2 ANQGSEA. The CDR3 is 12 amino acids. Trimming took 5 bases from V and 0 from J, leaving 7 bases between them. For the CDR3, the DNA is TGCAGCGTTAATTGGGTGAACACTGAAGCTTTCTTT. Amino acid sequence: CSVNWVNTEAFF.

The chain carries TRBV29-1 and TRBJ1-1, with a possible D match to TRBD1 (6 bases). V lost 3 bases and J lost 5, with 13 bases in between. This CDR3 has 13 residues. Germline V lookup: CDR1 SQVTM, CDR2 ANQGSEA. The CDR3 loop reads CSVEQGRETEAFF. CDR3 sequence (DNA): TGCAGCGTTGAGCAGGGGCGAGAAACTGAAGCTTTCTTT.

V is TRBV19 and J is TRBJ1-1, with 9 bases that match TRBD1. Trimming took 5 bases from V and 5 from J; bases not matched to a gene: 3. This CDR3 comprises 13 residues. CDR1 is LNHDA and CDR2 is SQIVND in the germline V gene (reference sequence). For the CDR3, the DNA is TGTGCCAGTAGTCTGGACAGGGGAACTGAAGCTTTCTTT. It yields the protein CASSLDRGTEAFF.

The chain couples TRBV4-1 to TRBJ2-7, with 11 bases matching TRBD2. The V gene end was trimmed by 1 base and the J gene end by 4 bases; junction bases not matched to a gene: 3. This CDR3 has 15 residues. In germline, CDR1 is MGHRA, CDR2 YSYEKL. CDR3 sequence: CASSQAGTSGYEQYF. The CDR3 DNA sequence: TGCGCCAGCAGCCAAGCCGGGACTAGCGGATACGAGCAGTACTTC.

The rearrangement links TRBV9 to TRBJ2-7; TRBD1 is a possible D gene (6 bases). The CDR3 sequence is 15 residues long. Trimming removed 0 bases from V and 6 bases from J, with 16 bases in between. In germline, CDR1 is SGDLS, CDR2 YYNGEE. The CDR3 region has the DNA TGTGCCAGCAGCGTAGCCGTCAGGGGTCCTCTCGAGCAGTACTTC. It yields the protein CASSVAVRGPLEQYF.

The gene calls are TRBV10-3 and TRBJ2-2; D not resolved. The CDR3 runs to 17 residues. Trimming left V 3 bases short and J 2 bases short, with 16 bases between. Germline V CDR1 and CDR2: ENHRY, SYGVKD. DNA for the CDR3: TGTGCCATCAGTGAAGTGGGCAGCTCATCAAACACCGGGGAGCTGTTTTTT. Its translation: CAISEVGSSSNTGELFF.

V and J are TRBV10-3 and TRBJ2-7; perhaps TRBD2 as D (6 bases). This CDR3 is 12 amino acids long. CDR1 and CDR2 (germline): ENHRY, SYGVKD. V gave up 8 bases and J gave up 4 bases, with 12 bases separating them. CDR3 nucleotide sequence: TGTGCCATCTCGGGCGGGAAGTACGAGCAGTACTTC. Its protein product is CAISGGKYEQYF.

V usage is TRBV28 and J usage is TRBJ1-5, with D unresolved. Trimming pared 4 bases from V and 3 bases from J, leaving 13 bases between. This CDR3 has 15 residues. Germline V gene data show CDR1 as MDHEN and CDR2 as SYDVKM. The CDR3 DNA sequence: TGTGCCAGCAGTTATGGTGGTGGGTACAATCAGCCCCAGCATTTT. This sequence encodes CASSYGGGYNQPQHF.